A selection of T cell receptor beta chains follows, all from one sample in a study of cytomegalovirus exposure and HLA in healthy donors. Sequenced by immunoSEQ multiplex PCR; TCRdb stores in-frame clones only, minus some. The data show approximately 95,000 clones, 78% seen once. What was sequenced was PBMCs. All receptors come from a woman in her thirties or forties in good health and CMV-seropositive. CDR3s include the opening cysteine and the closing phenylalanine or tryptophan. The D gene is left open where the match is weak. Size is omitted from some rows. Given values are once, few, many or a class for expanded clones.

len	v_gene	j_gene	d_gene	abundance	CDR3aa	CDR3nt
14	TRBV2	TRBJ2-1	.	.	CASTGQLDYNEQFF	TGTGCCAGCACCGGACAGTTAGATTACAATGAGCAGTTCTTC
15	TRBV6-1	TRBJ1-1	.	few	CASLREAGMGTEAFF	TGTGCCAGCCTCAGGGAGGCGGGGATGGGCACTGAAGCTTTCTTT
15	TRBV9	TRBJ2-5	.	.	CASSVDRGWGETQYF	TGTGCCAGCAGCGTAGATAGGGGTTGGGGAGAGACCCAGTACTTC
15	TRBV11-3	TRBJ2-2	.	.	CASSLGGRNTGELFF	TGTGCCAGCAGCTTAGGGGGCAGGAACACCGGGGAGCTGTTTTTT
15	TRBV4-2	TRBJ1-1	.	.	CASSQDSVMNTEAFF	TGTGCCAGCAGCCAAGACTCGGTGATGAACACTGAAGCTTTCTTT
16	TRBV28	TRBJ2-7	TRBD1	.	CASRSTGTGGFYEQYF	TGTGCCAGCAGGTCAACCGGGACAGGGGGTTTCTACGAGCAGTACTTC
16	TRBV5-1	TRBJ2-5	TRBD2	.	CASSLGLAGRQETQYF	TGCGCCAGCAGCCTTGGTTTAGCGGGAAGACAAGAGACCCAGTACTTC
14	TRBV11-3	TRBJ2-3	TRBD2	.	CASSVIAGRDTQYF	TGTGCCAGCAGCGTCATAGCGGGACGAGATACGCAGTATTTT
17	TRBV27	TRBJ2-1	TRBD2	.	CASRRLEGRAGDNEQFF	TGTGCCAGCAGGCGGCTAGAGGGGAGAGCGGGGGACAATGAGCAGTTCTTC
15	TRBV5-1	TRBJ2-7	.	.	CASSFTGLETYEQYF	TGCGCCAGCAGCTTTACCGGCCTAGAAACCTACGAGCAGTACTTC
16	TRBV23-1	TRBJ1-2	.	.	CANLVPGTRLYYGYTF	TGCGCCAACTTAGTCCCCGGGACACGATTGTACTATGGCTACACCTTC
15	TRBV10-1	TRBJ1-3	TRBD1	.	CASSGDRVYRNTIYF	TGCGCCAGCAGTGGGGACAGGGTCTACAGAAACACCATATATTTT
12	TRBV19	TRBJ1-2	.	.	CASRLGSGGYTF	TGTGCCAGTAGATTGGGTAGCGGTGGCTACACCTTC
13	TRBV9	TRBJ1-4	.	.	CASSLRVGEKLFF	TGTGCCAGCAGCCTTCGGGTAGGTGAAAAACTGTTTTTT
14	TRBV10-1	TRBJ2-7	TRBD2	.	CASSPGTSGTGQYF	TGCGCCAGCAGCCCCGGGACTAGCGGGACGGGGCAGTACTTC
19	TRBV5-6	TRBJ2-5	TRBD1	few	CASSPKAGTGREWREAQYF	TGTGCCAGCAGCCCAAAGGCTGGGACAGGGAGGGAATGGAGAGAGGCCCAGTACTTC
14	TRBV19	TRBJ2-5	.	.	CASSILHNQETQYF	TGTGCCAGTAGTATTTTGCACAACCAAGAGACCCAGTACTTC
13	TRBV7-3	TRBJ2-6	.	few	CASSFYGANVLTF	TGTGCCAGCAGCTTTTATGGGGCCAACGTCCTGACTTTC
16	TRBV28	TRBJ2-2	.	once	CASSSSGDPNTGELFF	TGTGCCAGCAGTTCCTCAGGGGACCCGAACACCGGGGAGCTGTTTTTT
15	TRBV15	TRBJ2-2	.	.	CATRRPGHQTGELFF	TGTGCCACCAGGAGACCGGGACACCAAACCGGGGAGCTGTTTTTT
12	TRBV2	TRBJ2-1	.	once	CASSEDTTEQFF	TGTGCCAGCAGTGAAGACACCACTGAGCAGTTCTTC
14	TRBV15	TRBJ2-7	TRBD2	.	CATSERDFSYEQYF	TGTGCCACCAGCGAGCGGGACTTCTCCTACGAGCAGTACTTC
16	TRBV4-2	TRBJ2-3	TRBD2	once	CASSQNPGLDLGTQYF	TGTGCCAGCAGCCAAAACCCGGGACTAGATTTGGGTACGCAGTATTTT
15	TRBV19	TRBJ1-4	TRBD1	.	CASSRRQGANEKLFF	TGTGCCAGTAGTCGCCGACAGGGTGCTAATGAAAAACTGTTTTTT
13	TRBV5-1	TRBJ2-3	.	.	CASSLEPTDTQYF	TGCGCCAGCAGCTTGGAGCCAACAGATACGCAGTATTTT
15	TRBV10-3	TRBJ1-6	TRBD1	.	CAISLGTGENSPLHF	TGTGCCATCAGCCTCGGGACAGGAGAAAATTCACCCCTCCACTTT
16	TRBV5-8	TRBJ2-5	TRBD1	.	CASNTGTGIDQETQYF	TGTGCCAGCAACACCGGGACAGGGATCGACCAAGAGACCCAGTACTTC
15	TRBV5-1	TRBJ2-7	TRBD2	few	CASSPGLGPSYEQYF	TGCGCCAGCAGCCCTGGACTAGGACCGTCCTACGAGCAGTACTTC
15	TRBV19	TRBJ1-2	TRBD1	.	CASSYGQAANYGYTF	TGTGCCAGTAGTTATGGACAGGCGGCAAACTATGGCTACACCTTC
14	TRBV7-9	TRBJ1-1	.	.	CASSLVPGVTESFF	TGTGCCAGCAGCTTAGTTCCAGGGGTCACTGAATCTTTCTTT
16	TRBV7-8	TRBJ2-7	TRBD2	.	CASSLGPSTSGDEQYF	TGTGCCAGCAGCTTAGGACCCTCAACTAGCGGGGACGAGCAGTACTTC
17	TRBV5-1	TRBJ2-1	TRBD2	.	CASSPRGGAGGPGEQFF	TGCGCCAGCAGCCCCAGGGGGGGAGCGGGAGGGCCCGGTGAGCAGTTCTTC
14	TRBV21-1	TRBJ2-3	.	.	CASSRQSSTDTQYF	TGTGCCAGCAGCAGACAATCTAGCACAGATACGCAGTATTTT
12	TRBV2	TRBJ1-2	TRBD1	once	CASTGQVYGYTF	TGTGCCAGCACGGGACAGGTTTATGGCTACACCTTC
11	TRBV5-1	TRBJ2-7	.	.	CASSRENEQYF	TGCGCCAGCAGTCGGGAAAACGAGCAGTACTTC
14	TRBV6-5	TRBJ2-7	TRBD2	.	CASSSFVAGYEQYF	TGTGCCAGCAGTTCATTTGTAGCGGGGTACGAGCAGTACTTC
13	TRBV7-9	TRBJ2-7	.	.	CASRGGAGSEQYF	TGTGCCAGCAGAGGGGGAGCAGGGAGCGAGCAGTACTTC
14	TRBV19	TRBJ2-3	TRBD2	.	CASSTTSGTDTQYF	TGTGCCAGTAGCACTACTAGCGGCACAGATACGCAGTATTTT
14	TRBV4-2	TRBJ2-3	.	.	CASSQDVGPDTQYF	TGTGCCAGCAGCCAAGATGTGGGCCCAGATACGCAGTATTTT
14	TRBV25-1	TRBJ2-7	.	once	CASSEWVRGGEQYF	TGTGCCAGCAGTGAATGGGTCAGAGGGGGCGAGCAGTACTTC
14	TRBV10-3	TRBJ2-3	.	.	CAILRSPGTDTQYF	TGTGCCATCCTGAGGAGCCCCGGCACAGATACGCAGTATTTT
16	TRBV28	TRBJ2-1	TRBD2	.	CASSLIAGESYNEQFF	TGTGCCAGCAGTCTGATAGCGGGAGAGTCCTACAATGAGCAGTTCTTC
14	TRBV5-1	TRBJ2-1	TRBD2	.	CASSGREGQNEQFF	TGCGCCAGCAGCGGGCGGGAGGGCCAGAATGAGCAGTTCTTC
14	TRBV25-1	TRBJ2-1	TRBD2	.	CASSESSGVNEQFF	TGTGCCAGCAGTGAATCTAGCGGGGTGAATGAGCAGTTCTTC
15	TRBV2	TRBJ2-3	.	.	CASSDTIASTDTQYF	TGTGCCAGCAGTGATACAATAGCTAGCACAGATACGCAGTATTTT
14	TRBV27	TRBJ2-1	TRBD2	.	CASSKLAGGPGQFF	TGTGCCAGCAGTAAACTAGCGGGAGGGCCGGGGCAGTTCTTC
16	TRBV10-3	TRBJ1-2	TRBD1	.	CATSPGTGVVNYGYTF	TGTGCCACCAGTCCCGGGACAGGGGTCGTAAACTATGGCTACACCTTC
14	TRBV18	TRBJ2-3	TRBD2	.	CASSVGLAGDTQYF	TGTGCCAGCTCCGTGGGACTAGCAGGAGATACGCAGTATTTT
13	TRBV5-5	TRBJ1-2	.	.	CASSSGANYGYTF	TGTGCCAGCAGCTCCGGTGCTAACTATGGCTACACCTTC
15	TRBV6-5	TRBJ2-2	.	.	CASSPGVLRAGELFF	TGTGCCAGCAGCCCCGGCGTGCTGAGGGCCGGGGAGCTGTTTTTT
16	TRBV5-4	TRBJ2-3	TRBD2	few	CASSLGGRGYTDTQYF	TGTGCCAGCAGCTTGGGCGGGAGGGGATACACAGATACGCAGTATTTT
14	TRBV18	TRBJ2-7	TRBD1	once	CASSPGDRAYEQYF	TGTGCCAGCTCCCCGGGGGACAGGGCCTACGAGCAGTACTTC
12	TRBV29-1	TRBJ2-1	.	.	CSVGKGGDEQFF	TGCAGCGTTGGTAAAGGGGGGGATGAGCAGTTCTTC
13	TRBV30	TRBJ1-1	.	.	CAWRYYVNTEAFF	TGTGCCTGGAGGTACTACGTGAACACTGAAGCTTTCTTT
14	TRBV19	TRBJ2-1	.	.	CASSTPGRDFEQFF	TGTGCCAGTAGTACCCCCGGGCGGGATTTTGAGCAGTTCTTC